This note documents a single T cell receptor (beta chain) sequence. This table comes from immunoSEQ multiplex PCR, and its TCRdb copy is limited to in-frame clones, with some not included. Here the sample spans approximately 150,000 clones, 96% being singletons. These data originate in a study of control samples from healthy donors and cancer patients. Germline CDR1 is MDHEN and CDR2 is SYDVKM. Trimming left V 5 bases short and J 8 bases short, with 9 bases between. CDR3 size: 11 residues. The sample taken for sequencing was blood. The V call is TRBV28, the J call TRBJ1-1; D is perhaps TRBD1 (5 bases). The receptor was isolated from a woman aged 25 to 39 in good health. CDR3 DNA: TGTGCCAGCAGTACCGGGGGAGAAGCTTTCTTT. Encoded protein: CASSTGGEAFF.